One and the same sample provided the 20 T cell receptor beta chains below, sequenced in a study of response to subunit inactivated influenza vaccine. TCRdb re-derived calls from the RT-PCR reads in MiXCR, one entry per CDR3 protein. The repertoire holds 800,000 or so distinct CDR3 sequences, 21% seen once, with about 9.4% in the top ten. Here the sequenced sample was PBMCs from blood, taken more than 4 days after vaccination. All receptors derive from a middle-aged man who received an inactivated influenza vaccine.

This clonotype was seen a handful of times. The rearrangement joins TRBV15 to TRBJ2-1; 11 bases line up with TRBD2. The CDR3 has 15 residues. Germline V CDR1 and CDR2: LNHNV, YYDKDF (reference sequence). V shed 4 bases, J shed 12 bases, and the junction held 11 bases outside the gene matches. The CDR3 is CATSTRLAGFIRQFF. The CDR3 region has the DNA TGTGCCACCAGCACCAGACTAGCGGGATTTATACGGCAGTTCTTC.

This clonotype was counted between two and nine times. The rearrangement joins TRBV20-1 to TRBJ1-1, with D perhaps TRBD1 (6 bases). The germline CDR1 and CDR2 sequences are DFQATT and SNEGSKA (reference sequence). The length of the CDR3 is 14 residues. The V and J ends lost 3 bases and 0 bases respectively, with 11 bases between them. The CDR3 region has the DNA TGCAGTGCTAGTAAAGACAGGATGAACACTGAAGCTTTCTTT. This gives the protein CSASKDRMNTEAFF.

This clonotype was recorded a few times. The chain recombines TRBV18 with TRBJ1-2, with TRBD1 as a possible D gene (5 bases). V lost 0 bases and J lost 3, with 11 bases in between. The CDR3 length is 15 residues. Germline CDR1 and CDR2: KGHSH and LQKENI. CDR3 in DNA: TGTGCCAGCTCACCACCGGGAAGGGGTGACTATGGCTACACCTTC. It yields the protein CASSPPGRGDYGYTF. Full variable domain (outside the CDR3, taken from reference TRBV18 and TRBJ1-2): NAGVMQNPRHLVRRRGQEARLRCSPMKGHSHVYWYRQLPEEGLKFMVYLQKENIIDESGMPKERFSAEFPKEGPSILRIQQVVRGDSAAYFCASSPPGRGDYGYTFGSGTRLTVV.

Here the CDR3 reads CASSLGLDSYEQYF. Here the CDR3 DNA reads TGTGCCAGCAGTTTAGGTCTGGACAGCTACGAGCAGTACTTC. The chain has TRBV12-3 or TRBV12-4 and TRBJ2-7, with a possible D match to TRBD1 (6 bases). The CDR3 contains 14 residues. V dropped 1 base and J dropped 3 bases, with 10 bases sitting between them.

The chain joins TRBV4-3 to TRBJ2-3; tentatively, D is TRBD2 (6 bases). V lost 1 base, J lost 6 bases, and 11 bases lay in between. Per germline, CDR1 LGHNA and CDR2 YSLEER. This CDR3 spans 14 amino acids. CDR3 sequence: CASSQGRDSDTQYF. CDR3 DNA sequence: TGCGCCAGCAGCCAAGGACGGGACTCGGATACGCAGTATTTT.

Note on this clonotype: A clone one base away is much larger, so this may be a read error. CDR3 in DNA: TGTGCCAGCAGTAGGGACTCCCTCAGCTCCTACAATGAGCAGCTCTTC. This encodes CASSRDSLSSYNEQLF. The chain employs TRBV6-2 or TRBV6-3 and TRBJ2-1, with a possible D match to TRBD2 (6 bases). This CDR3 contains 16 residues. The germline CDR1 and CDR2 sequences are MNHEY and SVGEGT.

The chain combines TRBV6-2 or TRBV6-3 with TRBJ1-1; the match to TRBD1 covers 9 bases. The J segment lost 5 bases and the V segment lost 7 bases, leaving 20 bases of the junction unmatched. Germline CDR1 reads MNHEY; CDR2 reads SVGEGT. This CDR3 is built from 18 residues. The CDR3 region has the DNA TGTGCCAGCAATCGGTCCCCCGCAAAGACAGGGGGTCGGACTGAAGCTTTCTTT. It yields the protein CASNRSPAKTGGRTEAFF.

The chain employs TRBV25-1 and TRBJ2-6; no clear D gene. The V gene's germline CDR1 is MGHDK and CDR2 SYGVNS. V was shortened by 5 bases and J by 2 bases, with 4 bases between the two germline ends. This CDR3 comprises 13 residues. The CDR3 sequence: CASSIPGANVLTF. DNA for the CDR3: TGTGCCAGCAGTATCCCTGGGGCCAACGTCCTGACTTTC.

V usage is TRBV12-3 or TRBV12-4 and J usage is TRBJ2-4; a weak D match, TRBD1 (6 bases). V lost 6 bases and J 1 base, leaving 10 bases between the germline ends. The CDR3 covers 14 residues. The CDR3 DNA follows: TGTGCCAGCAGGGACGACAGGGCCAAAAACATTCAGTACTTC. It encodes CASRDDRAKNIQYF.

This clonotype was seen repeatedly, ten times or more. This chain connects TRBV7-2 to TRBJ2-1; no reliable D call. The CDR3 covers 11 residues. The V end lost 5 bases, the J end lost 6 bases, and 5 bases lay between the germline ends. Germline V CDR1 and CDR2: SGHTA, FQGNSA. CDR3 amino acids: CASSPINEQFF. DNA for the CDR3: TGTGCCAGCAGCCCGATCAATGAGCAGTTCTTC.

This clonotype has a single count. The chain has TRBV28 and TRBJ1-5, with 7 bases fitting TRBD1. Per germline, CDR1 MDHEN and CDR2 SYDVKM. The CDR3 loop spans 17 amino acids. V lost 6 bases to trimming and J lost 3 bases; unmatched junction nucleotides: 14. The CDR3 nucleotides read TGTGCCAGCAGCCTTATGTTAGGAACAGGGGTCAATCAGCCCCAGCATTTT. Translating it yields CASSLMLGTGVNQPQHF.

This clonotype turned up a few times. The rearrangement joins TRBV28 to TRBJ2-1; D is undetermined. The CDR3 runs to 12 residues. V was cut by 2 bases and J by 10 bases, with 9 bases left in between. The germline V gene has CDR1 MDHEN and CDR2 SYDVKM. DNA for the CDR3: TGTGCCAGCAGTTTACCTTGGCGAGAGCAGTTCTTC. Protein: CASSLPWREQFF.

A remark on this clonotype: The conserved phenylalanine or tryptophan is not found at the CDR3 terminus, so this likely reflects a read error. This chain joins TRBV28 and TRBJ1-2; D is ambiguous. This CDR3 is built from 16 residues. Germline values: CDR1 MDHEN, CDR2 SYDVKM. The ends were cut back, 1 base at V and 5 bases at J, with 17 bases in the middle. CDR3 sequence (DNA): TGTGCCAGCAGTTTATATTCCGGCGGGAAGCCTTATGGCTACACCTTA. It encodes CASSLYSGGKPYGYTL.

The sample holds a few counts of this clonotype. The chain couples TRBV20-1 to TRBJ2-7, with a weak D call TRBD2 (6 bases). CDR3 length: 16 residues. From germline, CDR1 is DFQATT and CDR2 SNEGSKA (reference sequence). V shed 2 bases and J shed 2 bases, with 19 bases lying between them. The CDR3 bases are TGCAGTGCTAGACCGTTCCAGGGTGGCGGGGCCTACGAGCAGTACTTC. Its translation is CSARPFQGGGAYEQYF.

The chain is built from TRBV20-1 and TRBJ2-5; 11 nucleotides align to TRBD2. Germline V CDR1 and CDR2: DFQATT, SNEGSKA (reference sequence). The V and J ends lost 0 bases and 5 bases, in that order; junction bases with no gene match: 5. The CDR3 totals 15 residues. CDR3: CSARDLAGGWETQYF. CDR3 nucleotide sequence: TGCAGTGCTAGAGATTTAGCGGGGGGGTGGGAGACCCAGTACTTC.

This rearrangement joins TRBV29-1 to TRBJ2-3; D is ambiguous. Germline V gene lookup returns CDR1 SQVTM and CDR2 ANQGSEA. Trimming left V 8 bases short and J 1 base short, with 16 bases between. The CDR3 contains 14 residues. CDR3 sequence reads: CSCSTGLGTDTQYF. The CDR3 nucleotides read TGCAGCTGTTCAACGGGCCTGGGCACAGATACGCAGTATTTT.

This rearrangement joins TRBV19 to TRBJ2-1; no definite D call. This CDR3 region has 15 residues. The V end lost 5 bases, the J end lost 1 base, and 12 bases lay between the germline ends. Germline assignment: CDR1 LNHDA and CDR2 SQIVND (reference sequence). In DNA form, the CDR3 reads TGTGCCAGTAGTCCGGCTTGGCCTTCCTACAATGAGCAGTTCTTC. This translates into CASSPAWPSYNEQFF. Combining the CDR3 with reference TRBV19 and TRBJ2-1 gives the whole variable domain DGGITQSPKYLFRKEGQNVTLSCEQNLNHDAMYWYRQDPGQGLRLIYYSQIVNDFQKGDIAEGYSVSREKKESFPLTVTSAQKNPTAFYLCASSPAWPSYNEQFFGPGTRLTVL.

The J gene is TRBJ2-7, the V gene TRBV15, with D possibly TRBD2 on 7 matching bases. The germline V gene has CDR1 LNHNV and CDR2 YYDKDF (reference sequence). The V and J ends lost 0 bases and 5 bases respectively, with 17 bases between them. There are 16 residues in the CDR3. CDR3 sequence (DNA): TGTGCCACCAGCAGAGATTGGGGGGGCCTTAGCGACGAGCAGTACTTC. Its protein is CATSRDWGGLSDEQYF. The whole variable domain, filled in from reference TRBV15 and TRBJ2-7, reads DAMVIQNPRYQVTQFGKPVTLSCSQTLNHNVMYWYQQKSSQAPKLLFHYYDKDFNNEADTPDNFQSRRPNTSFCFLDIRSPGLGDTAMYLCATSRDWGGLSDEQYFGPGTRLTVT.

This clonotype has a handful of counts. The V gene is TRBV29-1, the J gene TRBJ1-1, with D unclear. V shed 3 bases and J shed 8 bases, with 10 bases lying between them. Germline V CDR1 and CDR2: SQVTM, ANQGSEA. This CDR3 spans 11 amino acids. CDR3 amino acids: CSVDTAVEAFF. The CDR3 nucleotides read TGCAGCGTTGATACCGCGGTCGAAGCTTTCTTT.

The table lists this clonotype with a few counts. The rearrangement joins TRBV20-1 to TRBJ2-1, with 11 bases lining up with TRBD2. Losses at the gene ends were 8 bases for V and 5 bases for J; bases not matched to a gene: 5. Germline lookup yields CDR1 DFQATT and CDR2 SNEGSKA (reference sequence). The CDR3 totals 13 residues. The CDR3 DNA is TGCAGTCCCGGGACTAGCGGCCACAATGAGCAGTTCTTC. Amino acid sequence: CSPGTSGHNEQFF.